This TCR beta chain was found in a study of T cells in Graves' hyperthyroidism and ophthalmopathy. Amplified regions were TCR beta CDR3 sequences from RNA transcripts. During a first-round RT-PCR of the TCR CDR3, the HTBI primer set was used. TCRdb reanalysed the multiplex PCR reads using MiXCR and keeps one entry per CDR3 protein. The sample yields approximately 610,000 distinct CDR3 sequences, about 15% seen once. This clonotype showed up many times. The CDR3 is 14 amino acids. V dropped 4 bases and J dropped 5; count of bases not matched to a gene: 1. Germline lookup yields CDR1 LNHDA and CDR2 SQIVND (reference sequence).

This TCR was sampled from a woman aged 40 to 50 with Graves' ophthalmopathy. J is TRBJ2-2 and V is TRBV19; 10 bases are a match to TRBD1. Input material: blood. CDR3 sequence: CASSRTGGTGELFF. CDR3 sequence (DNA): TGTGCCAGTAGTAGGACAGGGGGTACCGGGGAGCTGTTTTTT. The variable domain in full, with the rest retrieved from reference TRBV19 and TRBJ2-2, is DGGITQSPKYLFRKEGQNVTLSCEQNLNHDAMYWYRQDPGQGLRLIYYSQIVNDFQKGDIAEGYSVSREKKESFPLTVTSAQKNPTAFYLCASSRTGGTGELFFGEGSRLTVL.